The rows below give T cell receptor beta chains drawn from one sample of a study of cytomegalovirus exposure and HLA in healthy donors. The protocol was immunoSEQ multiplex PCR, while the TCRdb copy is restricted to in-frame clones and leaves out a portion. The repertoire includes around 180,000 clones, under 90% of them detected once, and 6% to 7.5% sits in the top ten. The sequenced sample was PBMCs. Every receptor here comes from a man younger than 45 in good health and CMV-seropositive. CDR3s leave out the opening cysteine and the closing phenylalanine or tryptophan.

v_gene: TRBV29-1; CDR3aa: SVERLAGETDTQY
v_gene: TRBV4-2; CDR3aa: ASSQDSREDYGYT
v_gene: TRBV7-2; CDR3aa: ASSLVGEWNQPQH
v_gene: TRBV4-3; CDR3aa: ASSRTKTVYGYT
v_gene: TRBV9; CDR3aa: ASSLRGAGELF
v_gene: TRBV5-4; CDR3aa: ASSLKSGRQETQY
v_gene: TRBV18; CDR3aa: ASSTPGQGEVTEAF
v_gene: TRBV7-2; CDR3aa: ASSLVVGNQPQH
v_gene: TRBV28; CDR3aa: ASSSLGVVAGTNTDTQY
v_gene: TRBV4-3; CDR3aa: ASSPGLGAPDTQY
v_gene: TRBV20-1; CDR3aa: SVGSQH
v_gene: TRBV5-4; CDR3aa: ASSLGPPAGIRYEQY
v_gene: TRBV4-2; CDR3aa: ASSQDRSGGGDTQY
v_gene: TRBV5-4; CDR3aa: ASSLERDSYEQY
v_gene: TRBV2; CDR3aa: ASSPDRTEAF
v_gene: TRBV5-8; CDR3aa: ASSFWDGSSYEQY
v_gene: TRBV5-6; CDR3aa: ASSLAQGGPEAF
v_gene: TRBV5-1; CDR3aa: ASSLFSDSYTGELF
v_gene: TRBV7-3; CDR3aa: ASSRASGRPDYEQY
v_gene: TRBV30; CDR3aa: AWSSHGTNWQPQH
v_gene: TRBV25-1; CDR3aa: ASSEYTGGGELF
v_gene: TRBV6-5; CDR3aa: ASSRQGAKDTQY
v_gene: TRBV28; CDR3aa: ASSFSGGLNEQF
v_gene: TRBV10-3; CDR3aa: AISVGTGAPQGAQY
v_gene: TRBV5-1; CDR3aa: ASSPGGQSNQPQH
v_gene: TRBV30; CDR3aa: AWTSNGAGYT
v_gene: TRBV28; CDR3aa: ASSNELQNTGELF
v_gene: TRBV6-1; CDR3aa: ASIRDRSSYEQY
v_gene: TRBV6-5; CDR3aa: ASSSRGIYEQY
v_gene: TRBV7-9; CDR3aa: ASSPTSGRQETQY
v_gene: TRBV4-1; CDR3aa: ASSQSGLKETQY
v_gene: TRBV25-1; CDR3aa: ASSESWGDSYNEQF
v_gene: TRBV11-3; CDR3aa: ASSPRDYEETQY
v_gene: TRBV10-3; CDR3aa: AISEGQGASQY
v_gene: TRBV7-9; CDR3aa: ASSLTGYNQPQH
v_gene: TRBV7-9; CDR3aa: ASSLTSGGGTDTQY
v_gene: TRBV27; CDR3aa: ASSLSRVLPAYEQY
v_gene: TRBV7-9; CDR3aa: ASSLTDRDNEQF
v_gene: TRBV28; CDR3aa: ASSPGQIEQY
v_gene: TRBV14; CDR3aa: ASSSFAGEITEAF
v_gene: TRBV14; CDR3aa: ASSPARGSYNEQF
v_gene: TRBV9; CDR3aa: ASSVDGEETQY
v_gene: TRBV6-1; CDR3aa: ASAYSLPNEQF